This TCR beta chain was identified in a study of human T cells and chemical hapten exposure. TCRdb re-called the RACE reads through MiXCR, storing one row per CDR3 protein. Among 87,000 or so distinct CDR3 sequences listed, roughly a tenth were seen once. Germline trimming cut 4 bases from V and 4 bases from J; bases unmatched to any gene: 7. CDR1 KGHDR and CDR2 SFDVKD come from the germline V gene. This CDR3 has 15 residues. Time point reported: pre-sensitization, week 0. Treatment: therapeutic diphenylcyclopropenone sensitization with weekly scalp DPC. This clonotype was seen ten or more times. The input for sequencing was whole blood, taken in connection with sensitization to the hapten diphenylcyclopropenone (DPC). The sequence derives from a woman aged 40 to 50 with alopecia areata. Some clones in this sample may be carry-over from other donors' samples. The chain employs TRBV24-1 and TRBJ2-3; 7 bases line up with TRBD2. CDR3 sequence: CATSETSYGADTQYF. The CDR3 nucleotides read TGTGCCACCAGTGAGACTAGCTATGGGGCAGATACGCAGTATTTT.